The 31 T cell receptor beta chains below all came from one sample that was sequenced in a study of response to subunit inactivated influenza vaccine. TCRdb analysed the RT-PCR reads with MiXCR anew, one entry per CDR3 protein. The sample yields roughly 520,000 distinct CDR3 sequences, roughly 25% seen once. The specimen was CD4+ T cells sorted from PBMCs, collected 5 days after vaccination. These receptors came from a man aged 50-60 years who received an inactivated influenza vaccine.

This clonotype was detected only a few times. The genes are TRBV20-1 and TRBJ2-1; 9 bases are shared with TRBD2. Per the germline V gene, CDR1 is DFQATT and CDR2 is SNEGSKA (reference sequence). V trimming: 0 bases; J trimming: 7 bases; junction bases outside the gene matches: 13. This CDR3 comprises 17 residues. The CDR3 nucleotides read TGCAGTGCTAGAGATCTAGGTGGGGTAGCGGGAGCTAATGAGCAGTTCTTC. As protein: CSARDLGGVAGANEQFF.

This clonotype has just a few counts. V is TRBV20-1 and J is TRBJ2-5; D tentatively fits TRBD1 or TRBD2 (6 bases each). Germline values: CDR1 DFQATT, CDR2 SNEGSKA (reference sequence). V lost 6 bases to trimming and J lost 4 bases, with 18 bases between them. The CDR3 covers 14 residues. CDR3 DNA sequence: TGCAGTGCATCTAGAGGGGGGCCGGGAGAGACCCAGTACTTC. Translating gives CSASRGGPGETQYF.

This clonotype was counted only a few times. CDR3 in amino acids: CASSLGLAGGTNEQFF. The DNA for the CDR3 is TGTGCCAGCAGTCTGGGACTAGCGGGGGGGACTAATGAGCAGTTCTTC. The chain combines TRBV6-1 with TRBJ2-1, with 16 bases lining up with TRBD2. V lost 5 bases and J lost 7; bases outside the gene matches: 5. The CDR3 loop spans 16 amino acids. CDR1 MNHNS and CDR2 SASEGT come from the germline V gene.

The CDR3 spells CASSTSDTQYF. The CDR3 region has the DNA TGTGCCAGCAGTACCTCTGATACGCAGTATTTT. The chain couples TRBV6-5 to TRBJ2-3; D unresolved. The length of the CDR3 is 11 residues. V was shortened by 5 bases and J by 6 bases, with 6 bases between the two germline ends. Germline V gene lookup returns CDR1 MNHEY and CDR2 SVGAGI.

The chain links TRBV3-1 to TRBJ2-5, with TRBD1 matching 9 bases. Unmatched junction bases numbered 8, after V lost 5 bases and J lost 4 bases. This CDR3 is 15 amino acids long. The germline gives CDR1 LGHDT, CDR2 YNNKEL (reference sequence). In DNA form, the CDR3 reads TGTGCCAGCAGCTCAACAGGGGGCTATGGAGAGACCCAGTACTTC. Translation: CASSSTGGYGETQYF.

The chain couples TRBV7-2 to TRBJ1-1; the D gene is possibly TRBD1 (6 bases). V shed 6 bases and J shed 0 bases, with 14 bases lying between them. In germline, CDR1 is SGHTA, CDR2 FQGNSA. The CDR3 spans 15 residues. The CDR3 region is CASRSPQGMNTEAFF. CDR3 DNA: TGTGCCAGCAGGAGTCCACAGGGAATGAACACTGAAGCTTTCTTT.

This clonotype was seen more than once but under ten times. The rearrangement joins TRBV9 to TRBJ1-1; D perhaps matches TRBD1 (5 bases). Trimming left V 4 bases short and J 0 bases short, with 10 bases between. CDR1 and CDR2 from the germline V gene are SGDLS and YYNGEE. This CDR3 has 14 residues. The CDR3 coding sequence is TGTGCCAGCAGCACCGCGACAGTGAACACTGAAGCTTTCTTT. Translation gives CASSTATVNTEAFF.

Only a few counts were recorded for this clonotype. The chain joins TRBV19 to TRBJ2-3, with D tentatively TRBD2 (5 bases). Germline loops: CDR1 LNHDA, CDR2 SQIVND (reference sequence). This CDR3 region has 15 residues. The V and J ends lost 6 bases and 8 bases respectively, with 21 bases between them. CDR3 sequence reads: CASSLGLPTLGTQYF. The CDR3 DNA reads TGTGCCAGTAGCCTAGGACTCCCAACTCTTGGTACGCAGTATTTT.

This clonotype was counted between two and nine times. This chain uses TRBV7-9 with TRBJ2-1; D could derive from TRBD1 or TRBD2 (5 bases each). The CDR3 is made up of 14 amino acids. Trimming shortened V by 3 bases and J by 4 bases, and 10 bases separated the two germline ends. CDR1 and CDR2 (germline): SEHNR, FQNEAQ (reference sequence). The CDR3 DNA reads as TGTGCCAGCAGCTTGATGGGGGTTTACAATGAGCAGTTCTTC. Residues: CASSLMGVYNEQFF.

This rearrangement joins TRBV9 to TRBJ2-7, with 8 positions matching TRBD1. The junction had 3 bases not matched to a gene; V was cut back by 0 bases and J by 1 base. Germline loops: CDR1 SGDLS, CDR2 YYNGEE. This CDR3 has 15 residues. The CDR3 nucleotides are TGTGCCAGCAGCGTAGGGACAGGGATTTCCTACGAGCAGTACTTC. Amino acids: CASSVGTGISYEQYF.

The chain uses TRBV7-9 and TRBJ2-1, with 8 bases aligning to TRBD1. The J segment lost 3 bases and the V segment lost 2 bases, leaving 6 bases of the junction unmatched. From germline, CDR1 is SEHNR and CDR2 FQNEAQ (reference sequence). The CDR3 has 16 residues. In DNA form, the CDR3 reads TGTGCCAGCAGCTTATTACCGACAGGGGTCTACAATGAGCAGTTCTTC. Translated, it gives CASSLLPTGVYNEQFF. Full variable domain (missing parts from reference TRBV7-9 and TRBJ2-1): DTGVSQNPRHKITKRGQNVTFRCDPISEHNRLYWYRQTLGQGPEFLTYFQNEAQLEKSRLLSDRFSAERPKGSFSTLEIQRTEQGDSAMYLCASSLLPTGVYNEQFFGPGTRLTVL.

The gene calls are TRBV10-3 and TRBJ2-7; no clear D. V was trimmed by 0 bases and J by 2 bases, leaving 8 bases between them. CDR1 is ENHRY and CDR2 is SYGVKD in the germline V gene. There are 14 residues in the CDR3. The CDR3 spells CAISESIGTYEQYF. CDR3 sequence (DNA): TGTGCCATCAGTGAGTCGATTGGCACCTACGAGCAGTACTTC.

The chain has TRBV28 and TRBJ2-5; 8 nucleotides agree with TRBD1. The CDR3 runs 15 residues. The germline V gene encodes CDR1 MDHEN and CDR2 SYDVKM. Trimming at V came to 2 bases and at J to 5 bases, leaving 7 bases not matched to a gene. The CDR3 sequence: CASSLPTGGIETQYF. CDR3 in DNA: TGTGCCAGCAGTTTACCCACAGGGGGGATTGAGACCCAGTACTTC. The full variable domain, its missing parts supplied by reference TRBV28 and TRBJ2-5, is DVKVTQSSRYLVKRTGEKVFLECVQDMDHENMFWYRQDPGLGLRLIYFSYDVKMKEKGDIPEGYSVSREKKERFSLILESASTNQTSMYLCASSLPTGGIETQYFGPGTRLLVL.

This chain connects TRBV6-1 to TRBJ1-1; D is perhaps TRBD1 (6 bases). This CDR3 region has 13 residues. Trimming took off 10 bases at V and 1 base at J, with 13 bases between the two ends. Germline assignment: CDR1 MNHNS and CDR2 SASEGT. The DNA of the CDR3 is TGTGCCACCCAGGGGTCGCAGAACACTGAAGCTTTCTTT. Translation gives CATQGSQNTEAFF.

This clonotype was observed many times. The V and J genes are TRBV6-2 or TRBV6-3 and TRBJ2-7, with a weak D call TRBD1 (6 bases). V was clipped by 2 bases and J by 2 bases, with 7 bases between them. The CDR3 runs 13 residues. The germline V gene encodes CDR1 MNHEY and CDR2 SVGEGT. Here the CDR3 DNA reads TGTGCCAGCAGTTACAACAGGGCCTACGAGCAGTACTTC. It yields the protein CASSYNRAYEQYF.

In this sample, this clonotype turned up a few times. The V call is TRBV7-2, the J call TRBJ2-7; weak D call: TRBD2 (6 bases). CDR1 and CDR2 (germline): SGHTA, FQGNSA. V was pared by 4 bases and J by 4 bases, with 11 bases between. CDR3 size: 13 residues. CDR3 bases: TGTGCCAGCAGCTCAACCCGGGGGTACGAGCAGTACTTC. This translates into CASSSTRGYEQYF.

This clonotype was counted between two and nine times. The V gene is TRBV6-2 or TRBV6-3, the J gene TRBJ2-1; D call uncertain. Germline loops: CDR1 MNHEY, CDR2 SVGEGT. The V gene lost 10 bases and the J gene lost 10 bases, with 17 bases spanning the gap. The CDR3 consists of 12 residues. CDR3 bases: TGTGCCACCAGAGGACGGACGCGGGAGCAGTTCTTC. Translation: CATRGRTREQFF.

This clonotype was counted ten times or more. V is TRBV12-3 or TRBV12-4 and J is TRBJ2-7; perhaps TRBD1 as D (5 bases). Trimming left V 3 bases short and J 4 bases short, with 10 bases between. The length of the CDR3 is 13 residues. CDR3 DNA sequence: TGTGCCAGCAGTTTGGCAGGGATGTACGAGCAGTACTTC. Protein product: CASSLAGMYEQYF.

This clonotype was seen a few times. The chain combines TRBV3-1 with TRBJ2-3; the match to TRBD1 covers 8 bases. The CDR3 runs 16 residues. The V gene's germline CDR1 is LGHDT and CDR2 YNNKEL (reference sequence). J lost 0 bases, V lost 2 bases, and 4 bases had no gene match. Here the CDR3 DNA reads TGTGCCAGCAGCCAAAGACAGGGGTCGAGCACAGATACGCAGTATTTT. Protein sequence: CASSQRQGSSTDTQYF.

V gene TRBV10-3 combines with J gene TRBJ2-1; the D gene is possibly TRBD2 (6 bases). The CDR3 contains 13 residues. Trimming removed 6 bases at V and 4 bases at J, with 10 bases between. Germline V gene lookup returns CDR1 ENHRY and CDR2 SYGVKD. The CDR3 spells CAIRGLSYNEQFF. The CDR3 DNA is TGTGCCATCAGGGGACTGTCTTACAATGAGCAGTTCTTC.

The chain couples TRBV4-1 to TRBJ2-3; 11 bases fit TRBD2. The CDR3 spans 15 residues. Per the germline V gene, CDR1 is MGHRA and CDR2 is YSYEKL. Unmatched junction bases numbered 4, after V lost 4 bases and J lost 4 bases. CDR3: CASSLSGGAADTQYF. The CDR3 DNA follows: TGCGCCAGCAGCCTTAGCGGGGGGGCCGCAGATACGCAGTATTTT.

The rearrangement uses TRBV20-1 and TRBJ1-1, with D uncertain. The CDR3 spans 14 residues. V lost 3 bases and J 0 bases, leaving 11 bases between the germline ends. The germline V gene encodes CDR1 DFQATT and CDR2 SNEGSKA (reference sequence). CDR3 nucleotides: TGCAGTGCTAGTCCGTGGAGAATGAACACTGAAGCTTTCTTT. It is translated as CSASPWRMNTEAFF.

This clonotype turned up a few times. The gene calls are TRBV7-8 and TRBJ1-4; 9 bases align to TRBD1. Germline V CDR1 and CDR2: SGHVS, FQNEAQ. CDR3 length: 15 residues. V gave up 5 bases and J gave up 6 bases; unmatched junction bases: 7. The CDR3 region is CASSPGQGRYEKLFF. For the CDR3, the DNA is TGTGCCAGCAGCCCAGGACAGGGGCGCTATGAAAAACTGTTTTTT.

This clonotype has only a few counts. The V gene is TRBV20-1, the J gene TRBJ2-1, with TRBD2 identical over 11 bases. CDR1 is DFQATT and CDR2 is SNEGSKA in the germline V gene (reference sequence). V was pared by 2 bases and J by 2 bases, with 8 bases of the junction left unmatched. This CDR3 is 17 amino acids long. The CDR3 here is CSARSPTSGSAYNEQFF. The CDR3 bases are TGCAGTGCTAGATCTCCTACTAGCGGGAGTGCCTACAATGAGCAGTTCTTC.

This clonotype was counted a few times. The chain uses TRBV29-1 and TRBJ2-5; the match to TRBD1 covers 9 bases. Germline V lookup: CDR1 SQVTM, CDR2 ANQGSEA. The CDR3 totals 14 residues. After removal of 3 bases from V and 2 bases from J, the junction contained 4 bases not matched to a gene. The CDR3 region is CSVEKDRGQETQYF. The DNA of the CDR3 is TGCAGCGTTGAGAAGGACAGGGGACAAGAGACCCAGTACTTC.

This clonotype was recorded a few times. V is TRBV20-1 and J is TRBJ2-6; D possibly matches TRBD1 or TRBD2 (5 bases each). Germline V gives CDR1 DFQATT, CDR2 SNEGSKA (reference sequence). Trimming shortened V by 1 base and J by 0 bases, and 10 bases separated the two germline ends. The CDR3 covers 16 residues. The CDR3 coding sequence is TGCAGTGCTAGAGTGGCTGGGGGCTCTGGGGCCAACGTCCTGACTTTC. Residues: CSARVAGGSGANVLTF.

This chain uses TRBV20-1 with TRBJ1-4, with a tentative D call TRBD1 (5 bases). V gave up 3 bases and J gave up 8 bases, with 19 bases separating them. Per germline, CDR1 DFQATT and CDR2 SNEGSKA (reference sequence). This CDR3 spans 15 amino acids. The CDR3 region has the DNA TGCAGTGCTAGTCGTCCGGACCTGCGGGACGAAAAACTGTTTTTT. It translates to CSASRPDLRDEKLFF.

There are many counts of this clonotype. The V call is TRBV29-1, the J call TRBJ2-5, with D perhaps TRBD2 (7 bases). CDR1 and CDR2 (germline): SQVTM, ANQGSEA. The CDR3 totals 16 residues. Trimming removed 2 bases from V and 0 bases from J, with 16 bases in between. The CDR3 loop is CSVEWVRGPHQETQYF. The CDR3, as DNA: TGCAGCGTTGAATGGGTGCGGGGGCCACACCAAGAGACCCAGTACTTC.

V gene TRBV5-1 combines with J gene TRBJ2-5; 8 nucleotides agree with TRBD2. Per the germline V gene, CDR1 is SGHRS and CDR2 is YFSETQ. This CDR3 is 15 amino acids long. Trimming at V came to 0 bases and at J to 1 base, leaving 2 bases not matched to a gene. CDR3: CASSLVRGGQETQYF. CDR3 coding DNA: TGCGCCAGCAGCTTGGTACGGGGGGGCCAAGAGACCCAGTACTTC.

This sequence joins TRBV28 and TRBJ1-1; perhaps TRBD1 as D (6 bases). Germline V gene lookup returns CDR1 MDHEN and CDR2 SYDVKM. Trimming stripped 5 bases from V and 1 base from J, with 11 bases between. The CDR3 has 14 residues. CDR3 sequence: CASSTLQGNTEAFF. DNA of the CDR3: TGTGCCAGCAGTACGTTACAGGGGAACACTGAAGCTTTCTTT.

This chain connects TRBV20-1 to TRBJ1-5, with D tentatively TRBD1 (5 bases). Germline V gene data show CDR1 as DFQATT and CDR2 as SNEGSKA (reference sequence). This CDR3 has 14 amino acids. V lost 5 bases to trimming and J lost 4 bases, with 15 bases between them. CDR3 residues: CSAPPGTDNQPQHF. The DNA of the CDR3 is TGCAGTGCTCCCCCCGGGACGGATAATCAGCCCCAGCATTTT.